This TCR beta chain comes out of a study of shared clonotypes between healthy human individuals. Germline-derived CDR1 and CDR2 are SGHDT and YYEEEE. The CDR3 is 16 amino acids. J gave up 6 bases and V 6 bases, and 17 bases lay outside the gene matches. This clone was recorded only once. The data were produced by immunoSEQ multiplex PCR, yet TCRdb's version contains in-frame clones alone and is incomplete. The sample includes over 1.4 million clones, around 97% seen only once; the top ten take over 1%. V usage is TRBV5-6 and J usage is TRBJ1-2, with 7 positions matching TRBD1. The sequence came from a man under 40 in good health. The sequencing input was naive CD4+ T cells sorted from blood. Subset defined: CD45RA+ positively selected. This CDR3 is CASIKTGSTIRNGYTF. The CDR3 coding sequence is TGTGCCAGCATCAAGACAGGGAGTACTATTCGAAATGGCTACACCTTC.